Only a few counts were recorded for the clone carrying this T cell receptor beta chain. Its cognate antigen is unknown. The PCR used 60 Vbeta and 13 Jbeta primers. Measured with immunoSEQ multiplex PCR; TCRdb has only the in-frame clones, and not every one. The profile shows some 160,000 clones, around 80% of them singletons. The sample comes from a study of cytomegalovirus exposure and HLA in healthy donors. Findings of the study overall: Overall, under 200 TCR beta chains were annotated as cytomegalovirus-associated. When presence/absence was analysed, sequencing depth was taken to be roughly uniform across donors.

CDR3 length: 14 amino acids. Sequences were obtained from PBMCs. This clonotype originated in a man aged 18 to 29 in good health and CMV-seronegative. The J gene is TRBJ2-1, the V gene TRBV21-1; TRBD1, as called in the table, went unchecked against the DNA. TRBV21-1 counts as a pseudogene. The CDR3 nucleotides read TGTGCCAGCGTCCGGACAGGACGTAACAATGAGCAGTTCTTC. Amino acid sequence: CASVRTGRNNEQFF.